These 12 T cell receptor beta chains were sequenced from one sample in a study of cytomegalovirus exposure and HLA in healthy donors. Primers: 60 Vbeta forward and 13 Jbeta reverse. Measured with immunoSEQ multiplex PCR; TCRdb has only the in-frame clones, and not every one. The table lists fewer than 250,000 clones, roughly nine tenths of them singletons. Sample: PBMCs. These receptor sequences come from a boy between 2 and 10 years old in good health and CMV-seronegative.

This chain connects TRBV6-5 to TRBJ1-1; the match to TRBD1 covers 9 bases. After removal of 6 bases from V and 3 bases from J, the junction contained 8 bases not matched to a gene. Looked up from germline, CDR1 is MNHEY and CDR2 is SVGAGI. The CDR3 has 15 amino acids. CDR3 sequence (DNA): TGTGCCAGCAGCCGACCGACAGGGGGATACACTGAAGCTTTCTTT. Encoded protein: CASSRPTGGYTEAFF.

Note on this clone: Sequence at one end of the junction differs from germline and may be a read error. This sequence joins TRBV6-1 and TRBJ2-7; D may be TRBD2 (5 bases). The CDR3 is 13 amino acids. Germline V gene data show CDR1 as MNHNS and CDR2 as SASEGT. CDR3 region: CASSVGISYEQCF. The CDR3 DNA reads TGTGCCAGCAGTGTCGGGATCTCCTACGAGCAGTGCTTC.

V is TRBV27 and J is TRBJ2-1; 11 bases line up with TRBD2. CDR3 length equals 17 residues. The V and J ends lost 5 bases and 7 bases, in that order; junction bases with no gene match: 13. Germline CDR1 reads MNHEY; CDR2 reads SMNVEV (reference sequence). CDR3 bases: TGTGCCAGCAGTGAGATAGCGGGAGGGCCCTCGTTGAATGAGCAGTTCTTC. Encoded protein: CASSEIAGGPSLNEQFF.

The V gene is TRBV2, the J gene TRBJ2-1; 7 nucleotides line up with TRBD2. The CDR3 consists of 15 residues. V shed 6 bases and J 7 bases; nucleotides not matched to a gene: 12. CDR1 SNHLY and CDR2 FYNNEI come from the germline V gene. CDR3 DNA sequence: TGTGCCAGCAGCTTACGACTAGCAATAGATAATGAGCAGTTCTTC. This encodes CASSLRLAIDNEQFF.

V and J are TRBV28 and TRBJ1-1, with no clear D. With 6 bases removed from V and 0 bases from J, the gap between germline ends came to 17 bases. Germline CDR1 is MDHEN and CDR2 is SYDVKM. CDR3 length: 16 amino acids. CDR3 coding DNA: TGTGCCAGCAGACCTCAACCGGGAGGGTTGAACACTGAAGCTTTCTTT. Its protein product is CASRPQPGGLNTEAFF.

The chain couples TRBV4-1 to TRBJ1-1, with a tentative D call TRBD1 (6 bases). The CDR3 sequence is 15 residues long. V was clipped by 7 bases and J by 11 bases, with 26 bases between them. The V gene's germline CDR1 is MGHRA and CDR2 YSYEKL. The CDR3 region has the DNA TGCGCCAGCAACCCTGAGGAAGGGGGGGGCAGGAGGGCTTTCTTT. Translated, it gives CASNPEEGGGRRAFF.

This chain joins TRBV27 and TRBJ1-1; D is unresolved. CDR1 and CDR2 from the germline V gene are MNHEY and SMNVEV (reference sequence). Trimming removed 4 bases at V and 6 bases at J, with 15 bases between. The CDR3 sequence is 14 residues long. The CDR3 sequence is CASSSIGVEPEAFF. The DNA of the CDR3 is TGTGCCAGCAGTTCCATCGGGGTTGAACCTGAAGCTTTCTTT.

The chain employs TRBV19 and TRBJ2-3; 11 nucleotides align to TRBD2. The CDR3 extends over 16 amino acids. V lost 4 bases to trimming and J lost 2 bases; unmatched junction nucleotides: 5. Germline values: CDR1 LNHDA, CDR2 SQIVND (reference sequence). As DNA, the CDR3 is TGTGCCAGTAGTACCACTAGCGGGGGCTACACAGATACGCAGTATTTT. This codes for CASSTTSGGYTDTQYF.

V gene TRBV6-1 combines with J gene TRBJ2-7; no reliable D call. CDR1 is MNHNS and CDR2 is SASEGT in the germline V gene. The length of the CDR3 is 13 residues. The V and J ends lost 8 bases and 0 bases respectively, with 11 bases between them. The CDR3 coding sequence is TGTGCCAGCCTGTTAAAACTCTCCTACGAGCAGTACTTC. Translation gives CASLLKLSYEQYF.

V gene TRBV14 combines with J gene TRBJ2-5, with 10 bases fitting TRBD1. This CDR3 has 13 amino acids. Trimming took 6 bases from V and 6 from J; bases not matched to a gene: 4. In germline, CDR1 is SGHDN, CDR2 FVKESK. The CDR3 DNA is TGTGCCAGCAGAGGGACAGGGGTTAAGACCCAGTACTTC. It encodes CASRGTGVKTQYF. The full variable domain, with the rest looked up from reference TRBV14 and TRBJ2-5, is EAGVTQFPSHSVIEKGQTVTLRCDPISGHDNLYWYRRVMGKEIKFLLHFVKESKQDESGMPNNRFLAERTGGTYSTLKVQPAELEDSGVYFCASRGTGVKTQYFGPGTRLLVL.

The chain links TRBV28 to TRBJ1-5, with D possibly being TRBD1 (5 bases). The V gene lost 2 bases and the J gene lost 4 bases, with 12 bases spanning the gap. Germline lookup yields CDR1 MDHEN and CDR2 SYDVKM. The CDR3 spans 15 residues. The CDR3 DNA sequence: TGTGCCAGCAGTTTAAGGTGGGGCCCAAATCAGCCCCAGCATTTT. Its protein product is CASSLRWGPNQPQHF.

The table lists this clone with a count of one. One end of the junction does not line up with germline, which may come from a read error. This chain uses TRBV7-9 with TRBJ1-5; 7 bases fit TRBD1. CDR3 length: 15 residues. CDR1 is SEHNR and CDR2 is FQNEAQ in the germline V gene (reference sequence). CDR3 protein: CSSSSQGKSNQPQHF. The CDR3 nucleotides read TGTTCCAGCAGCTCACAGGGGAAAAGCAATCAGCCCCAGCATTTT.